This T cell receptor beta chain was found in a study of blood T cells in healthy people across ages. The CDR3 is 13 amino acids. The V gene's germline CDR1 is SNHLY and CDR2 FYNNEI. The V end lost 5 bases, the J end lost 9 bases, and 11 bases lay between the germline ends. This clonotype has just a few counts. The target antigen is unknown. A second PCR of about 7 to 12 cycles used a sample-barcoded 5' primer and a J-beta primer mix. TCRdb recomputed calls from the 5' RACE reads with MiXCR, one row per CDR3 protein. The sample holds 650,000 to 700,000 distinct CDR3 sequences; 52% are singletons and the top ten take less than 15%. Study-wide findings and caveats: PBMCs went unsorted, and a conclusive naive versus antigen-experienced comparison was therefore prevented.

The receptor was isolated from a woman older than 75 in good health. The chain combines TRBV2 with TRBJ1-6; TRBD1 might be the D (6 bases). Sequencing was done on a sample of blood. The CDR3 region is CASSTGFGSPLHF. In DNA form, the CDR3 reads TGTGCCAGCAGTACAGGGTTTGGTTCACCCCTCCACTTT.